This passage covers 16 T cell receptor beta chains from one sample sequenced in a study of cytomegalovirus exposure and HLA in healthy donors. TCRdb's copy holds only in-frame clones and misses some; the assay was immunoSEQ multiplex PCR. The sample has some 56,000 clones; around 94% are singletons. Sequenced: PBMCs. The receptor set was obtained from a man between 18 and 29 years old in good health and CMV-seronegative.

This clone showed up just once. The CDR3 DNA is TGCGCCAGCAGCCACCCGACTCGACCCGGCACAGGAATGGAGCAGTACTTC. This sequence encodes CASSHPTRPGTGMEQYF. The chain links TRBV4-1 to TRBJ2-7, with D perhaps matching TRBD1 (5 bases). Germline lookup yields CDR1 MGHRA and CDR2 YSYEKL. The V end lost 3 bases, the J end lost 7 bases, and 25 bases lay between the germline ends. The CDR3 extends over 17 amino acids.

In its sample, this clone was seen once. The rearrangement links TRBV7-6 to TRBJ2-3; TRBD2 aligns across 10 bases. The length of the CDR3 is 17 residues. Germline assignment: CDR1 SGHVS and CDR2 FNYEAQ. Unmatched junction bases numbered 13, after V lost 5 bases and J lost 5 bases. The CDR3 sequence: CASSPVVAGGRKDTQYF. As DNA, the CDR3 is TGTGCCAGCAGCCCCGTGGTAGCGGGAGGCCGGAAAGATACGCAGTATTTT.

Only one count was recorded for this clone. The V and J genes are TRBV21-1 and TRBJ2-7; the table assigns TRBD2, which was not confirmed against the DNA. TRBV21-1 is a pseudogene locus. This CDR3 is 15 amino acids long. CDR3 region: CASSKELAGVYEQYF. Written as DNA, the CDR3 is TGTGCCAGCAGCAAAGAACTAGCGGGAGTCTACGAGCAGTACTTC.

The rearrangement uses TRBV5-5 and TRBJ1-5; D is unclear. The CDR3 totals 14 residues. Trimming left V 2 bases short and J 5 bases short, with 11 bases between. In germline, CDR1 is SGHKS, CDR2 YYEKEE (reference sequence). The CDR3 nucleotides read TGTGCCAGCAGCTTCGGCGGCCCAGATCAGCCCCAGCATTTT. This codes for CASSFGGPDQPQHF. Full variable domain (outside the CDR3, taken from reference TRBV5-5 and TRBJ1-5): DAGVTQSPTHLIKTRGQQVTLRCSPISGHKSVSWYQQVLGQGPQFIFQYYEKEERGRGNFPDRFSARQFPNYSSELNVNALLLGDSALYLCASSFGGPDQPQHFGDGTRLSIL.

This clone was counted between two and nine times. V and J are TRBV25-1 and TRBJ1-1, with 10 bases aligning to TRBD1. The CDR3 totals 15 residues. V was clipped by 3 bases and J by 4 bases; unmatched bases: 5. Per germline, CDR1 MGHDK and CDR2 SYGVNS. CDR3 protein: CASSDGQGESTEAFF. The DNA of the CDR3 is TGTGCCAGCAGTGACGGACAGGGGGAATCCACTGAAGCTTTCTTT.

The rearrangement uses TRBV7-6 and TRBJ2-7; 7 bases agree with TRBD1. Germline CDR1 is SGHVS and CDR2 is FNYEAQ. V trimming: 1 base; J trimming: 2 bases; junction bases outside the gene matches: 5. The CDR3 loop spans 15 amino acids. CDR3 protein: CASSLGDGQAYEQYF. The CDR3 coding sequence is TGTGCCAGCAGCTTAGGGGACGGACAGGCCTACGAGCAGTACTTC. Combining the CDR3 with reference TRBV7-6 and TRBJ2-7 gives the whole variable domain GAGVSQSPRYKVTKRGQDVALRCDPISGHVSLYWYRQALGQGPEFLTYFNYEAQQDKSGLPNDRFSAERPEGSISTLTIQRTEQRDSAMYRCASSLGDGQAYEQYFGPGTRLTVT.

This chain connects TRBV18 to TRBJ2-1; 10 bases agree with TRBD2. Germline V lookup: CDR1 KGHSH, CDR2 LQKENI. The CDR3 is 15 amino acids. The trim removed 8 bases at V and 0 bases at J, leaving 4 bases unmatched. CDR3 nucleotide sequence: TGTGCCAGCCCGCCTAGCGGGAGCTCCTACAATGAGCAGTTCTTC. Amino acid sequence: CASPPSGSSYNEQFF.

The chain has TRBV28 and TRBJ2-7; weak D call: TRBD1 (5 bases). CDR1 and CDR2 (germline): MDHEN, SYDVKM. The CDR3 contains 14 residues. The V end was cut by 1 base, the J end by 3 bases, with 10 bases between. In DNA, the CDR3 is TGTGCCAGCAGTTTATTGGACACAGACTACGAGCAGTACTTC. This translates into CASSLLDTDYEQYF.

CDR3 protein: CASSRRDTANEKLFF. CDR3 bases: TGCGCCAGCAGTCGAAGGGACACGGCTAATGAAAAACTGTTTTTT. The V and J genes are TRBV5-1 and TRBJ1-4; D perhaps matches TRBD1 (6 bases). V lost 5 bases and J 3 bases, leaving 14 bases between the germline ends. The CDR3 extends over 15 amino acids. Germline CDR1 and CDR2: SGHRS and YFSETQ.

This chain uses TRBV27 with TRBJ2-7; 10 bases fit TRBD2. The CDR3 contains 15 residues. V gave up 6 bases and J gave up 5 bases; unmatched junction bases: 10. Per the germline V gene, CDR1 is MNHEY and CDR2 is SMNVEV (reference sequence). CDR3 protein: CASRPGTSVWDEQYF. The CDR3 DNA is TGTGCCAGCAGACCCGGGACTAGCGTTTGGGACGAGCAGTACTTC.

This sequence joins TRBV5-4 and TRBJ2-7; no firm D call. V was cut by 4 bases and J by 6 bases, with 11 bases left in between. The CDR3 loop spans 12 amino acids. The V gene's germline CDR1 is SGHNT and CDR2 YYREEE (reference sequence). Written as DNA, the CDR3 is TGTGCCAGCAGCGTTGGTTTGAGCGAGCAGTACTTC. Translated, it gives CASSVGLSEQYF.

The chain couples TRBV28 to TRBJ2-3; possible D gene TRBD2, 6 bases. V lost 8 bases and J lost 3, with 15 bases in between. This CDR3 contains 14 residues. Germline-derived CDR1 and CDR2 are MDHEN and SYDVKM. CDR3 sequence: CASGGGEGTDTQYF. CDR3 coding DNA: TGTGCCAGCGGAGGAGGGGAAGGAACAGATACGCAGTATTTT.

V is TRBV10-3 and J is TRBJ1-5; D is ambiguous. Germline loops: CDR1 ENHRY, CDR2 SYGVKD. The CDR3 has 15 residues. V lost 4 bases to trimming and J lost 1 base, with 11 bases between them. This CDR3 reads CAISAGVGSNQPQHF. In DNA, the CDR3 is TGTGCCATCAGTGCCGGGGTTGGGAGCAATCAGCCCCAGCATTTT.

The chain couples TRBV28 to TRBJ2-2; 7 positions agree with TRBD1. CDR1 and CDR2 from the germline V gene are MDHEN and SYDVKM. This CDR3 region has 12 residues. J was trimmed by 5 bases and V by 6 bases; bases with no gene match: 0. This CDR3 reads CASSRGTGELFF. DNA of the CDR3: TGTGCCAGCAGCAGGGGGACCGGGGAGCTGTTTTTT.

The J gene is TRBJ2-5, the V gene TRBV6-5, with 8 nucleotides matching TRBD2. The CDR3 covers 14 residues. Trimming at V came to 6 bases and at J to 5 bases, leaving 8 bases not matched to a gene. Germline-derived CDR1 and CDR2 are MNHEY and SVGAGI. CDR3 sequence (DNA): TGTGCCAGCAGCATAGCGGGAAGGGGTGAGACCCAGTACTTC. Translating gives CASSIAGRGETQYF.

V is TRBV11-2 and J is TRBJ2-1; 13 nucleotides align to TRBD2. The CDR3 extends over 16 amino acids. With 2 bases clipped from V and 7 bases from J, the junction kept 5 bases outside the gene matches. The V gene's germline CDR1 is SGHAT and CDR2 FQNNGV. The CDR3 loop is CASSLRTSGRGNEQFF. As DNA, the CDR3 is TGTGCCAGCAGCTTACGGACTAGCGGGAGAGGAAATGAGCAGTTCTTC.